This T cell receptor beta chain is from a study of cytomegalovirus exposure and HLA in healthy donors (dated 2017 in TCRdb). Study-wide context: An earlier analysis of more than 550 of the donors reported 276 Gb of sequence data and approximately 120 million unique TCR beta sequences obtained from roughly 170 million T cells. Approximately 300 gigabases of sequencing data and around 80 million unique TCR sequences made up an early release that covered several hundred HLA-typed donors. The genetic ancestry cluster associated with self-reported Caucasian donors included about four fifths of the 300 to 450 genotyped donors. The aim of the study was to test whether cataloging public T cell receptors could identify signatures of past pathogen exposure. The T cell repertoires of roughly 660 subjects were profiled by immunosequencing and related to cytomegalovirus serostatus. Besides the first cohort of 666 subjects, a separate validation cohort made up of some 110 different subjects was used. To predict cytomegalovirus infection status, the study combined high-throughput TCR immunosequencing, statistical association of individual TCRs with disease status, and machine learning. A later analysis re-analyzed previously published TCR beta repertoires from roughly 630 donors and added high-resolution HLA genotyping to study TCR occurrence patterns. In the later analysis, no new phenotypic data were used to find candidate immune exposures; instead, reliance was placed on TCR beta sequences and their occurrence across donors. An earlier analysis of nearly 600 of the donors applied high-throughput TCR beta sequencing to assess whether each TCR beta V gene segment acted as functional or pseudogenic. Donor age, sex, ethnicity and CMV serostatus were compiled alongside the repertoire data. In a later genetic analysis, genome-wide SNP genotypes for about three fifths of the roughly 670 donors were used, and that subset was treated as a discovery cohort. All discovery cohort repertoires had been generated using a single sequencing platform. Both class I and class II loci were covered by HLA typing, at four-digit resolution. Typing coverage differed by locus: A, B, C, DRB1 and DQB1 were typed in about 620-640 donors, DQA1 in 500 to 550, DPA1 in around 600, and DPB1 in just under 490. Several DR-DQ haplotypes were treated as single units for association and clustering because of strong linkage in the cohort. Among some 400 genotyped donors of the cohort, an average of around 240,000 unique TCR beta nucleotide sequences was sequenced per donor, of which about 18% were non-productive. The paper as a whole reports these results and caveats: An association between a missense DCLRE1C variant and V-gene and J-gene trimming of TCR beta chains was found in a later genetic analysis and replicated in an independent cohort. A later genetic analysis reported fewer N-insertions in productive TCRs among donors in an Asian-associated ancestry cluster than the approximately 670-donor mean. A later analysis reported that several top co-occurrence clusters appeared linked to parvovirus B19, influenza, CMV and Epstein-Barr virus. A later analysis found that TCR association rates varied across HLA loci, with DRB1 alleles showing the most associated TCRs and HLA-C alleles the fewest. Because counts were too low, more than 15 rarely observed V segments, including chromosome 9 orphons, were excluded from the earlier analysis of around 640 of the donors. The sequencing pipeline was judged likely to have produced a cluster of highly shared sequence variants as a technical artifact. The authors suggested that the approach could potentially be generalized to other disease states and immunological phenotypes. For the cohort, immune exposure information was limited to CMV serostatus. In an earlier analysis of fewer than 700 of the donors, most TCR beta V segments appeared in productive rearrangements about 87% or about 30% of the time, broadly matching IMGT annotations. In vitro tests confirmed that a few of the cytomegalovirus-associated TCR beta chains recognize cytomegalovirus antigens. Because the 87-base-pair reads could not distinguish some IMGT-functional V segments, including TRBV6-2 and TRBV6-3, those segments were excluded. Specific HLA alleles were associated with 15,000 to 20,000 TCR beta sequences at a false discovery rate of 0.05 in a later analysis. While some public TCRs were present in many individuals, most TCR sequences turned up only very rarely across donors. According to a later analysis, most CMV-associated TCR beta chains appeared to be HLA-restricted, and the HLA associations seemed to be driven largely by CMV exposure. This cohort had only TCR beta chains sequenced, and the lack of alpha or paired-chain data limited which features could be detected. Correlated functional status among segregating V segments might be attributable to linkage disequilibrium, but an unknown experimental factor could not be ruled out. A further reported finding was that TCR beta sequences accurately predicted the HLA-A and HLA-B alleles for most subjects in the first cohort. Because HLA typing was unavailable for some donors at each locus, only the typed subset was used in association tests. When HLA alleles, especially DR and DQ, strongly co-occurred, attributing TCR associations to individual alleles was difficult. The classifier was reported to diagnose cytomegalovirus status with high specificity and sensitivity in both the original and validation cohorts. Presence/absence analyses assumed roughly uniform sequencing depth across donors, an assumption that may not hold. A later analysis found that HLA-associated TCR beta chains were more clonally expanded and had lower generation probabilities than equally common non-associated chains. A total of 150 or so TCR beta chains were listed by the study as associated with cytomegalovirus.

Library construction relied on the immunoSEQ multiplex PCR assay. For the multiplex PCR, a mixture combining 60 forward primers for TCR Vbeta segments and 13 reverse primers for TCR Jbeta segments was used. The CDR3 region of rearranged TCR beta genes was amplified from genomic DNA with a multiplex PCR assay. Amplified TCR beta libraries were sequenced as 87-base-pair reads on the Illumina HiSeq System. In the paper's pipeline: Across the 670 or so repertoires, a later analysis counted tens of millions of unique TCR beta chains, some 11 million of which were shared by at least two donors. Raw reads were error-corrected and collapsed into unique sequences by a nearest-neighbor algorithm in which closely related sequences were merged to remove PCR and sequencing errors. CDR3 sequences were aligned to IMGT reference sequences to assign V, D and J gene segments. For a sequence to be retained, a match of at least six nucleotides was required to both a V gene segment and a J gene segment. Rearrangements were called productive when the CDR3 lacked stop codons and stayed in frame with V and J; all others were non-productive. CDR3 was defined by IMGT convention, running from the second conserved V-encoded cysteine to the conserved J-encoded phenylalanine. The earlier analysis of about 530 of the donors excluded any sequence lacking an unambiguous match to a single V gene segment. An earlier analysis of about 600 of the donors called V segments functional above 56.7% productive rearrangements and segregating when the between-donor standard deviation exceeded 5%. A statistical classification framework was built to diagnose cytomegalovirus status from the catalog of TCR beta chain sequences. V and J gene assignment, in a later analysis, came from comparing TCR nucleotide sequences with IMGT/GENE-DB human TR gene sequences. A later analysis assigned CDR3 sequences and most-parsimonious VDJ recombination scenarios with the TCRdist pipeline. In a later analysis, each TCR beta chain was defined by its CDR3 amino acid sequence together with its V-gene family, and reads without a unique V-gene family were excluded. As a way to deal with suspected cross-contamination and a sequencing artifact, a later analysis dropped approximately 590 nucleotide sequences that were highly shared and had low generation probability. In a later analysis, a clonal expansion index was calculated for each public chain from normalized within-repertoire ranks of inferred template counts. Generation probabilities in a later analysis came from a VDJ recombination model fitted to out-of-frame rearrangements, and those results were checked against IGoR. In a later analysis, hypergeometric tests were used to score TCR-TCR, TCR-HLA and TCR-CMV co-occurrence, with a repertoire-size bias correction applied to TCR pairs. To estimate false discovery rates, a later analysis permuted the HLA or CMV assignments 20 times. A later analysis grouped co-occurring TCRs with DBSCAN, adding TCRdist sequence similarity when clustering within HLA-allele-positive subsets. Repertoires with fewer than 30,000 or more than 120,000 public chains were left out of co-occurrence clustering, as were roughly five repertoires with anomalous nucleotide sharing. The source is immuneACCESS, and TCRdb retained only in-frame sequences with V and J called. Part of the clones is not carried over; for the studies checked, unresolved V genes explain less than half of this, and the remainder is unexplained. That table gives V, J and clone size, and the DNA gave D and trimming. For this sample there are about 200,000 clones; approximately 85% appear just once. In total, the top ten clones hold about 2.5% of the sample.

A word on this clone: It has no known antigen specificity. Base qualities are not provided; no much larger clone lies one nucleotide away.

The cohort was made up of about 610 healthy bone marrow donors. At the time of sampling, every cohort member was nominally healthy, though immune exposures that went unrecorded were likely present. The donor tested CMV seronegative, placing the donor among the 350 or so seronegative members of the cohort. Each donor provided a peripheral blood sample, and peripheral blood mononuclear cells were used for TCR beta sequencing. The Qiagen DNeasy Blood Extraction Kit was used to extract genomic DNA from the blood cell samples. Germline trimming amounts to 3 bases on V and 1 base on J, with 5 as the count of junction bases outside the gene matches. Sequences SGHDT (CDR1) and YYEEEE (CDR2) are obtained from the germline V gene. From its cysteine to its phenylalanine, the CDR3 spans 15 amino acids. The read is trimmed to its CDR3 DNA, 45 bases read in frame from base 1.

Sequencing input: PBMCs. The sequence joins TRBV5-6 to TRBJ2-7; 9 bases in between match TRBD1. The sequence was collected from a woman aged 40 to 49 in good health and CMV-seronegative. The CDR3 protein is CASSWMGQGSYEQYF. Read as DNA, the sequence is TGTGCCAGCAGCTGGATGGGACAGGGATCCTACGAGCAGTACTTC.